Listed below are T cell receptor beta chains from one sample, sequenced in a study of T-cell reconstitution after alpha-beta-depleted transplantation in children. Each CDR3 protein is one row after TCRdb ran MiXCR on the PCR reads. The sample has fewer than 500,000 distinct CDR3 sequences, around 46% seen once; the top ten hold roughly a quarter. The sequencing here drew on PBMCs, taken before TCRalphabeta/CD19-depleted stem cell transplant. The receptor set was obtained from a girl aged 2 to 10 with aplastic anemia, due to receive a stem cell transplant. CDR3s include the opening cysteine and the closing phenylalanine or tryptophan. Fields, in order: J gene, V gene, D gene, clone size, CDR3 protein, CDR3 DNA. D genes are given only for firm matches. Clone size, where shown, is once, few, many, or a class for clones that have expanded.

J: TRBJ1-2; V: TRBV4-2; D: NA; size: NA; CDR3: CASSLERTYGYTF; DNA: TGTGCCAGCAGCTTAGAAAGGACTTACGGCTACACCTTC
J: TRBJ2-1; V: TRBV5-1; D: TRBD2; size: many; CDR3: CASSLAVGGSGTEQFF; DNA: TGCGCCAGCAGCTTGGCCGTGGGCGGGAGTGGCACTGAGCAGTTCTTC
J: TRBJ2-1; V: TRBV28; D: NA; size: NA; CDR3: CASSVASPFYNEQFF; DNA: TGTGCCAGCAGTGTCGCTAGTCCCTTTTACAATGAGCAGTTCTTC
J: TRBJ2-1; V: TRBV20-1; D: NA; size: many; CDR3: CSAHRDANNEQFF; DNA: TGCAGTGCTCACCGGGACGCGAACAATGAGCAGTTCTTC
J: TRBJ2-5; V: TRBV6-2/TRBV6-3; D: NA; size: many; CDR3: CASSYSAGDQETQYF; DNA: TGTGCCAGCAGTTACTCGGCTGGGGACCAAGAGACCCAGTACTTC
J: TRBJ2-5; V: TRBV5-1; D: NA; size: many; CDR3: CASSPGPKETQYF; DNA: TGCGCCAGCAGCCCGGGGCCAAAAGAGACCCAGTACTTC
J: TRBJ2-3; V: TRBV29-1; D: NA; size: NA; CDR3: CSVPRGPTDTQYF; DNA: TGCAGCGTTCCCCGGGGGCCCACAGATACGCAGTATTTT
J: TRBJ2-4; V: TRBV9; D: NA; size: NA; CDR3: CASSPQVPKNIQYF; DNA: TGTGCCAGCAGCCCCCAGGTACCCAAAAACATTCAGTACTTC
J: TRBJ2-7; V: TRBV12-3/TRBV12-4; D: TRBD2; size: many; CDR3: CASRRSAGVTYEQYF; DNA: TGTGCCAGCAGAAGAAGTGCGGGAGTAACCTACGAGCAGTACTTC
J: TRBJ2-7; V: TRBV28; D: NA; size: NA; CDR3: CASSSAGTFYEQYF; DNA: TGTGCCAGCAGTTCGGCGGGAACCTTCTACGAGCAGTACTTC
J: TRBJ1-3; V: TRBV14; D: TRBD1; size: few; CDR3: CASSQTTGEINTIYF; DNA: TGTGCCAGCAGCCAAACGACAGGGGAAATAAACACCATATATTTT
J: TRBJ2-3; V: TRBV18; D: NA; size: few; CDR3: CASSPPALRTDTQYF; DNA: TGTGCCAGCTCACCACCCGCACTTAGGACAGATACGCAGTATTTT
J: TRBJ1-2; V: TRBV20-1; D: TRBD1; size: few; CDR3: CSARDRGTGASFYGYTF; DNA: TGCAGTGCTAGAGATAGAGGGACAGGGGCCTCCTTCTATGGCTACACCTTC
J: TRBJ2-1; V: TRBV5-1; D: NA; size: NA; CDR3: CASSLSPVDYNEQFF; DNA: TGCGCCAGCAGCTTGTCCCCAGTGGACTACAATGAGCAGTTCTTC
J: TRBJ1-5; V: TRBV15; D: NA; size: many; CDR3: CATSRQRRNQPQHF; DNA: TGTGCCACCAGCAGACAAAGGAGGAATCAGCCCCAGCATTTT
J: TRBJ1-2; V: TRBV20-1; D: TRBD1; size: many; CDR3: CSAPTGGYGYTF; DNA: TGCAGTGCCCCGACAGGGGGCTATGGCTACACCTTC
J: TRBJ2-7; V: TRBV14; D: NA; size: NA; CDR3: CASSQQGPYEQYF; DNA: TGTGCCAGCAGCCAGCAGGGTCCCTACGAGCAGTACTTC
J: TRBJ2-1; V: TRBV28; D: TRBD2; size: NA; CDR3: CASSQSGRANEQFF; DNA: TGTGCCAGCAGTCAGAGCGGGAGGGCCAATGAGCAGTTCTTC
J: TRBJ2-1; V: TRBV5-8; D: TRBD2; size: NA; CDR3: CASSSPGGPDNEQFF; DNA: TGTGCCAGCAGCTCACCGGGAGGGCCGGATAATGAGCAGTTCTTC
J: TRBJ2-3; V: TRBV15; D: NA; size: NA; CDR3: CATSGQYHRDTQYF; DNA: TGTGCCACCAGCGGGCAGTACCATCGAGATACGCAGTATTTT
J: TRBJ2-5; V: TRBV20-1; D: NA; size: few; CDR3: CSVKPELGETQYF; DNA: TGCAGTGTCAAACCAGAGCTGGGTGAGACCCAGTACTTC
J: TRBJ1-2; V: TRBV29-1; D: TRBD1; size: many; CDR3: CSADSTGTGFGYTF; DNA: TGCAGCGCTGATTCAACCGGGACAGGTTTTGGCTACACCTTC
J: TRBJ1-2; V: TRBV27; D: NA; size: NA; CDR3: CASTPHPSSSYGYTF; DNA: TGTGCCAGCACCCCTCACCCTAGCAGCTCCTATGGCTACACCTTC
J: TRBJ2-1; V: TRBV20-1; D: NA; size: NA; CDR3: CSASPGFGNEQFF; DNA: TGCAGTGCTAGCCCGGGCTTCGGAAATGAGCAGTTCTTC
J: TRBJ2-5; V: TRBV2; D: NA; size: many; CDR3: CASSEGSADYQETQYF; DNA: TGTGCCAGCAGTGAGGGCTCGGCGGACTACCAAGAGACCCAGTACTTC
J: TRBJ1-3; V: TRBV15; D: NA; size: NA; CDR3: CATSRATGLSGNTIYF; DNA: TGTGCCACCAGCAGAGCAACAGGCCTCTCTGGAAACACCATATATTTT
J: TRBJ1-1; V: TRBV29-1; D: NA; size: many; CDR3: CSVGSGGEAFF; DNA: TGCAGCGTGGGTTCCGGGGGTGAAGCTTTCTTT
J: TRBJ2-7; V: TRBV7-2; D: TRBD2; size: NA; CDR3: CASSLEMKRGYEQYF; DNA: TGTGCCAGCAGCTTAGAAATGAAGCGGGGCTACGAGCAGTACTTC
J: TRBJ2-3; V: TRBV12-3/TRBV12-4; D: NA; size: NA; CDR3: CASSLRQTGDTQYF; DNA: TGTGCCAGCAGTTTACGCCAGACGGGAGATACGCAGTATTTT
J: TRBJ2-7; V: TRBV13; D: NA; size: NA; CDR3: CASSYRSTGTAPYEQYF; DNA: TGTGCCAGCAGCTACCGATCGACCGGGACGGCTCCCTACGAGCAGTACTTC
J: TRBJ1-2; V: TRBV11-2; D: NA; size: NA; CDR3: CASSFDQSYGYTF; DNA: TGTGCCAGCAGCTTTGACCAAAGCTATGGCTACACCTTC
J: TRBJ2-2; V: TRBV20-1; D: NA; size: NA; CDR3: CSASPLGENTGELFF; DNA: TGCAGTGCTAGCCCTCTGGGCGAAAACACCGGGGAGCTGTTTTTT
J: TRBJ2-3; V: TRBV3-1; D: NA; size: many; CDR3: CASSQEGGTAADTQYF; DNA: TGTGCCAGCAGCCAAGAGGGCGGGACAGCGGCAGATACGCAGTATTTT
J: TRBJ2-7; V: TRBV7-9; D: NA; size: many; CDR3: CASSSSTVSEQYF; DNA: TGTGCCAGCAGCTCGTCAACAGTTAGCGAGCAGTACTTC
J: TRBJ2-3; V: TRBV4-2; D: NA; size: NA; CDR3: CASSQAQGTDTQYF; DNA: TGTGCCAGCAGCCAAGCGCAGGGCACAGATACGCAGTATTTT
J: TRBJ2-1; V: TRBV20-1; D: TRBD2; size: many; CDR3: CSARDLAASLNNEQFF; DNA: TGCAGTGCTAGAGACCTAGCGGCTAGTTTAAACAATGAGCAGTTCTTC
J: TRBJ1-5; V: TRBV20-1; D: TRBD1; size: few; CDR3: CSASRDRGQPQHF; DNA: TGCAGTGCTAGCCGGGACAGGGGGCAGCCCCAGCATTTT
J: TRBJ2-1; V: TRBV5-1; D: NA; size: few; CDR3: CASSPQIRNNEQFF; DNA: TGCGCCAGCAGCCCACAGATTAGAAACAATGAGCAGTTCTTC
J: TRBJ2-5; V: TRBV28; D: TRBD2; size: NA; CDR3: CASRLADQETQYF; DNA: TGTGCCAGCAGACTAGCGGACCAAGAGACCCAGTACTTC
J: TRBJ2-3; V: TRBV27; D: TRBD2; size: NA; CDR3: CASGGLADTDTQYF; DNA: TGTGCCAGCGGGGGACTAGCGGACACAGATACGCAGTATTTT
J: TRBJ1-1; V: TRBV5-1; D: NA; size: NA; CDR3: CASGEGVYTEAFF; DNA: TGCGCCAGCGGAGAAGGGGTGTACACTGAAGCTTTCTTT
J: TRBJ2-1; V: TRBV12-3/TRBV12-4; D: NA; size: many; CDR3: CASSLEGSYNEQFF; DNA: TGTGCCAGCAGTTTAGAGGGGTCCTACAATGAGCAGTTCTTC
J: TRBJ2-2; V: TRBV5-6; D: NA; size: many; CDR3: CASSLSGGGELFF; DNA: TGTGCCAGCAGCTTGAGTGGAGGCGGGGAGCTGTTTTTT
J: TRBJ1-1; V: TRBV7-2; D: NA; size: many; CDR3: CASSLAGGRAAFF; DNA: TGTGCCAGCAGCTTAGCGGGGGGTCGTGCGGCTTTCTTT
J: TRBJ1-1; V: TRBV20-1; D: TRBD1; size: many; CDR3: CSAAGGRETEAFF; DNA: TGCAGTGCCGCAGGGGGCCGGGAGACTGAAGCTTTCTTT
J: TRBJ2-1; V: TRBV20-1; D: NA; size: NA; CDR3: CSASMGLRSPEQFF; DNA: TGCAGTGCTAGTATGGGTCTGCGGTCGCCTGAGCAGTTCTTC
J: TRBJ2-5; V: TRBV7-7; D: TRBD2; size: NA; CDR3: CASSPGPRGDSDQYF; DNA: TGTGCCAGCAGCCCCGGACCGCGGGGGGACTCGGACCAGTACTTC
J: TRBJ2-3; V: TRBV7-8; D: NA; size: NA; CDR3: CASSTQTHTDTQYF; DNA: TGTGCCAGCAGCACCCAGACACACACAGATACGCAGTATTTT
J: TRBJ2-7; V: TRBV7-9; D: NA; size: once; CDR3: CASSMRRKEQYF; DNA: TGTGCCAGCAGCATGCGGAGGAAGGAGCAGTACTTC
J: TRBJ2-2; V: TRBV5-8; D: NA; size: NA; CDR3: CASSPVRGPGELFF; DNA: TGTGCCAGCAGCCCCGTCCGGGGGCCCGGGGAGCTGTTTTTT
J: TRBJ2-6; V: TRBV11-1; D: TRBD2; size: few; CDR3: CASRRTSGREGTGANVLTF; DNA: TGTGCCAGCAGACGGACTAGCGGGAGAGAAGGCACTGGGGCCAACGTCCTGACTTTC
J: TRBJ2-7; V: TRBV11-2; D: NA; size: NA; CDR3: CASSLDVVVGSSYEQYF; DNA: TGTGCCAGCAGCTTAGATGTGGTAGTGGGCTCCTCCTACGAGCAGTACTTC
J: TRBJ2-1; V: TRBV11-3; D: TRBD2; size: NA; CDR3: CTSSLRTSGRVDEQFF; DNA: TGTACCAGCAGCTTACGGACTAGCGGGAGGGTGGATGAGCAGTTCTTC
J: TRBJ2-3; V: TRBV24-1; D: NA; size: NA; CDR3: CATSDSQGRAGTDTQYF; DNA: TGTGCCACCAGTGATTCACAGGGAAGGGCCGGCACAGATACGCAGTATTTT